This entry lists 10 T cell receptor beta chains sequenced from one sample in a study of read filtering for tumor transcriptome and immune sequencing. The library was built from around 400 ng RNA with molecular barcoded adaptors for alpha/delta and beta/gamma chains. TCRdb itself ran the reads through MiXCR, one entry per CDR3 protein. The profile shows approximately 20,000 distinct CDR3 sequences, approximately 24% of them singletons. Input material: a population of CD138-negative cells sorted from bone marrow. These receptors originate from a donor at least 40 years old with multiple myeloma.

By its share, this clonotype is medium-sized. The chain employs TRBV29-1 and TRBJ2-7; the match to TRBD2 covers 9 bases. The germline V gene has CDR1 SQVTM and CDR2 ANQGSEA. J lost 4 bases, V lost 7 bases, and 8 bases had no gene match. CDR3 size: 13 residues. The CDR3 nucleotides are TGCAGCGCCGTAGCGGGAGTTCGTTACGAGCAGTACTTC. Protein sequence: CSAVAGVRYEQYF.

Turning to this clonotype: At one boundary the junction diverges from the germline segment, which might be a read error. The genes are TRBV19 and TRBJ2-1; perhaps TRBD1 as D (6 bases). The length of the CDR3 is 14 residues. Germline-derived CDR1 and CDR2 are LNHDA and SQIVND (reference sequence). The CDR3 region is CASKRDTLNHEQLF. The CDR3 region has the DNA TGTGCCAGTAAACGGGACACCCTTAACCATGAGCAGCTCTTC.

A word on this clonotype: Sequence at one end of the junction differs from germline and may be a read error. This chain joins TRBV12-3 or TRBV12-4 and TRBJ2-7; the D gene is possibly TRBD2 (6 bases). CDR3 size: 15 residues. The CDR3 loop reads CVSSRSGTATYEQYF. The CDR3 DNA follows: TGTGTCAGCAGTCGCTCGGGGACTGCCACCTACGAGCAGTACTTC.

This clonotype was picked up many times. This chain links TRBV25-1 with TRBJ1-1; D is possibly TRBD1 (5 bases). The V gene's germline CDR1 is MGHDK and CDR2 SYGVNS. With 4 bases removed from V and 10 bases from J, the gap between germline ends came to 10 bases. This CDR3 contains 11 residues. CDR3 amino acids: CASSGTGGAFF. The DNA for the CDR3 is TGTGCCAGCAGTGGCACAGGTGGAGCTTTCTTT. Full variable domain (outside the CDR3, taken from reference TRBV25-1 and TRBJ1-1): EADIYQTPRYLVIGTGKKITLECSQTMGHDKMYWYQQDPGMELHLIHYSYGVNSTEKGDLSSESTVSRIRTEHFPLTLESARPSHTSQYLCASSGTGGAFFGQGTRLTVV.

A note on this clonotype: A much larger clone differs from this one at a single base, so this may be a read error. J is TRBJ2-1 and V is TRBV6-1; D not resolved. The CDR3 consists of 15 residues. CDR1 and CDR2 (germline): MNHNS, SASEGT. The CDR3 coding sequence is TGTGCCAGCAGTTACCGGAGTAGCTCCTACAATGAGCAGCTCTTC. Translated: CASSYRSSSYNEQLF.

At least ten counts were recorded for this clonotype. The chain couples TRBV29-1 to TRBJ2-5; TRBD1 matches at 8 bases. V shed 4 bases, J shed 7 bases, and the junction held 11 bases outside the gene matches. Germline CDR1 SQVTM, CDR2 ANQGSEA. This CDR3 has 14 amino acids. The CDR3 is CSVGETGALGTQYF. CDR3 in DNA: TGCAGCGTTGGTGAGACAGGGGCCCTAGGGACCCAGTACTTC.

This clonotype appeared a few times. The CDR3 loop reads CASSFLSVVDTQYF. The CDR3, as DNA: TGTGCCAGCAGCTTCTTGTCGGTGGTAGATACGCAGTATTTT. This rearrangement joins TRBV7-2 to TRBJ2-3; D gene ambiguous. Between the trimmed V and J ends, which lost 3 bases and 5 bases, there was a span of 12 bases. The CDR3 length is 14 residues. Germline V gene sequence: CDR1 SGHTA, CDR2 FQGNSA.

The CDR3 spells CSVRLENTGELFF. The CDR3 bases are TGCAGCGTTAGACTAGAAAACACCGGGGAGCTGTTTTTT. V and J are TRBV29-1 and TRBJ2-2; D may be TRBD2 (6 bases). CDR3 length equals 13 residues. V was trimmed by 5 bases and J by 2 bases, leaving 9 bases between them. In germline, CDR1 is SQVTM, CDR2 ANQGSEA.

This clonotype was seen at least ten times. CDR3 in DNA: TGTGCCAGCAGCCTCGACAGGGACTGGGAGACCCAGTACTTC. Residues: CASSLDRDWETQYF. This chain links TRBV28 with TRBJ2-5; weak D call: TRBD1 (7 bases). Trimming removed 6 bases from V and 5 bases from J, with 16 bases in between. CDR3 length: 14 residues. Germline V gives CDR1 MDHEN, CDR2 SYDVKM.

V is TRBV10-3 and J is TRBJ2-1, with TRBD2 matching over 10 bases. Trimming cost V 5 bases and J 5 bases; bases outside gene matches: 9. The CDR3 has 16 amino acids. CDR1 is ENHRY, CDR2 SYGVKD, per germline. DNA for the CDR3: TGTGCCATCAGTCGATCGGGACTAGCGCCGGACAATGAGCAGTTCTTC. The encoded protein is CAISRSGLAPDNEQFF.